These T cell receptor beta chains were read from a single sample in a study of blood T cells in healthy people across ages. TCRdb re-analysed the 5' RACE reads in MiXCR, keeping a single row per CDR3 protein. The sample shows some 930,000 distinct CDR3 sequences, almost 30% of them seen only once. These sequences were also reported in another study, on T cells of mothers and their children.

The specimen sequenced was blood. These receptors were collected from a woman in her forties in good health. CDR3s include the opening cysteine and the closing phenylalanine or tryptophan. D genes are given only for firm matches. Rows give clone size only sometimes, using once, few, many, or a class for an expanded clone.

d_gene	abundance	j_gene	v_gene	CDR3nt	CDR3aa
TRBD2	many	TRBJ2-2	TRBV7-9	TGTGCGAGAGACGGGACTATTCACGGGGAGCTGTTTTTT	CARDGTIHGELFF
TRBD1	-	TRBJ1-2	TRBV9	TGTGCCAGCAGCGTAGGGGACAGATCTTATGGCTACACCTTC	CASSVGDRSYGYTF
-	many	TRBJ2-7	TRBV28	TGTGCCAGCAGAATAAATTCGTGGTATGAGTACGAGCAGTACTTC	CASRINSWYEYEQYF
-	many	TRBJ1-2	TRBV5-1	TGCGCCAGCAGCTTGGCGACGGGGGTCTATGGCTACACCTTC	CASSLATGVYGYTF
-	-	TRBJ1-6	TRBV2	TGTGCCAGCCAGCCGGACCAGGGGTCGCGGTCACCCCTCCACTTT	CASQPDQGSRSPLHF
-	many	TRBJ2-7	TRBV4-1	TGCGCCAGCAGCGATGAACAGCTTACCTACGAGCAGTACTTC	CASSDEQLTYEQYF
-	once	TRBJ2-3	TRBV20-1	TGCAGTGCTAGAACTGCGCAGGGTACGCAGTATTTT	CSARTAQGTQYF
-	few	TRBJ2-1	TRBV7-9	TGTGCCAGCAGCTTAGGCCCGGTCAATGAGCAGTTCTTC	CASSLGPVNEQFF
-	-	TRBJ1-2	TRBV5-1	TGCGCCAACAGCTTGGGAGGGGTCAGCTATGGCTACACCTTC	CANSLGGVSYGYTF
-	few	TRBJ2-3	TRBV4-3	TGCGCCAGCCAACTACTAGTAGGGGGGGGGAATACGCAGTATTTT	CASQLLVGGGNTQYF
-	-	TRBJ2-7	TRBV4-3	TGCGCCGGCAGCCAGACGGGGGGCGGGTTTTACGAGCAGTACTTC	CAGSQTGGGFYEQYF